The present entry profiles one T cell receptor beta chain with its context. These data originate in a study of shared clonotypes between healthy human individuals. The germline gives CDR1 SNHLY, CDR2 FYNNEI. Trimming removed 6 bases from V and 5 bases from J, with 20 bases in between. This CDR3 is 16 amino acids long. Method: immunoSEQ multiplex PCR; TCRdb's copy keeps in-frame clones and lacks some. Of some 2.1 million clones in the sample, about 93% are singletons; the top ten hold about 1.7%. CD45RO negativity and positive selection for CCR7 defined naive CD8 cells, a population that excluded terminally differentiated effector memory CD45RA+ cells.

The chain combines TRBV2 with TRBJ1-5; D is undetermined. Sequenced input: naive CD8+ T cells from PBMCs. The sequence derives from a man in his late teens or twenties in good health. Some clones in this sample may be carry-over from other donors' samples. The CDR3 nucleotides are TGTGCCAGCAGGAGTCAATATGGGCCGAGAGATCAGCCCCAGCATTTT. Translated, it gives CASRSQYGPRDQPQHF.